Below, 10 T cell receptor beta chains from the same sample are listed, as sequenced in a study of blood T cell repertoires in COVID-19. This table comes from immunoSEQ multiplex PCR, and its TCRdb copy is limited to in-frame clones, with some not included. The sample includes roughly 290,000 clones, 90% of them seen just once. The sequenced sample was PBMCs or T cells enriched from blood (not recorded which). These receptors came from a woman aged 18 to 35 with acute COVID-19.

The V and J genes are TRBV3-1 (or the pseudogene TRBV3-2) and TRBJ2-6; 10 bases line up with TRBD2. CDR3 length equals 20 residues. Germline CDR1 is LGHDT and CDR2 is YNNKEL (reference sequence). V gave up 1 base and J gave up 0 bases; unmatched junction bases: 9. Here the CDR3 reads CASSQARTSGISSGANVLTF. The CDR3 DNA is TGTGCCAGCAGCCAAGCCCGTACTAGCGGGATTAGCTCTGGGGCCAACGTCCTGACTTTC.

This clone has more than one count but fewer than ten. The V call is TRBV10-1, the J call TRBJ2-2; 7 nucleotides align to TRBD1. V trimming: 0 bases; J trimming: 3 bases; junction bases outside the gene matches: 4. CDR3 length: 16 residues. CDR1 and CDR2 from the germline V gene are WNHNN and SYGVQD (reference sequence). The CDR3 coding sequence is TGCGCCAGCAGTGAGTCGACAGGGCGGGACACCGGGGAGCTGTTTTTT. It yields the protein CASSESTGRDTGELFF.

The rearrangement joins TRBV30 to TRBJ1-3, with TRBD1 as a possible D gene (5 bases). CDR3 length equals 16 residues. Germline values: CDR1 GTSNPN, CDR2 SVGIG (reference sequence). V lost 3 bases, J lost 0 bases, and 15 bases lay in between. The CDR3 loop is CAWSAALTDSGNTIYF. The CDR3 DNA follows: TGTGCCTGGAGCGCCGCCTTGACAGACTCTGGAAACACCATATATTTT.

CDR3 DNA sequence: TGTGCCAGCAGATGGACAGGAGATAGCAATCAGCCCCAGCATTTT. Protein sequence: CASRWTGDSNQPQHF. This chain joins TRBV6-5 and TRBJ1-5; 7 positions match TRBD1. Losses at the gene ends were 6 bases for V and 0 bases for J; bases not matched to a gene: 5. The CDR3 runs 15 residues. From germline, CDR1 is MNHEY and CDR2 SVGAGI.

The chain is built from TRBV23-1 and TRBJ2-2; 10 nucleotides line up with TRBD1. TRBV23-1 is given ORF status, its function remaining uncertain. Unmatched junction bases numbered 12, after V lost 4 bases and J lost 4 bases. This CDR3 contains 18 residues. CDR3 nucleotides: TGCGCCAGCAGTCTACCGGGACAGGGGTTGTTGTGCACCGGGGAGCTGTTTTTT. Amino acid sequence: CASSLPGQGLLCTGELFF.

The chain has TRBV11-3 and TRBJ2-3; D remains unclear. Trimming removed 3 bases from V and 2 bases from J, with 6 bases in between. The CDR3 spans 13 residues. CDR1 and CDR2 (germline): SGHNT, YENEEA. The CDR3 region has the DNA TGTGCCAGCAGCTTTACAGCCACAGATACGCAGTATTTT. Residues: CASSFTATDTQYF.

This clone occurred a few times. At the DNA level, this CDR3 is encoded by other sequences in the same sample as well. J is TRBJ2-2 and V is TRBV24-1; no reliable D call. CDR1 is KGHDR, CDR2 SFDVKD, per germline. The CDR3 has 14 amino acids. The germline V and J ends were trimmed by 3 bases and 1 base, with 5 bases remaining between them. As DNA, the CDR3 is TGTGCCACCAGTGATCCGGGGAACACCGGGGAGCTGTTTTTT. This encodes CATSDPGNTGELFF.

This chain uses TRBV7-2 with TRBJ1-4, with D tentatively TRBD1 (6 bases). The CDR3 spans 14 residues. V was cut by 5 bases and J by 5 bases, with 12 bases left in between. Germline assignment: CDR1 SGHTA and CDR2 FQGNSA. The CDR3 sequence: CASSRTVGNEKLFF. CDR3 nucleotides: TGTGCCAGCAGCCGGACAGTCGGGAATGAAAAACTGTTTTTT.

The chain's CDR3 is CASSDLTLSTGITEAFF. As DNA, the CDR3 is TGTGCCAGCAGTGACCTTACACTCTCGACAGGGATCACTGAAGCTTTCTTT. The chain is built from TRBV28 and TRBJ1-1; 7 bases are a match to TRBD1. Trimming removed 5 bases from V and 4 bases from J; junction bases left unmatched: 16. Germline V gene data show CDR1 as MDHEN and CDR2 as SYDVKM. This CDR3 is 17 amino acids long.

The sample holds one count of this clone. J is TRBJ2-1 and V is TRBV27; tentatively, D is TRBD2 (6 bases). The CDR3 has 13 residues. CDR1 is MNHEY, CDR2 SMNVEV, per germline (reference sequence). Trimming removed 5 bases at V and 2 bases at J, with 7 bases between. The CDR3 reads CASSLATYNEQFF. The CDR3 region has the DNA TGTGCCAGCAGTCTAGCGACCTACAATGAGCAGTTCTTC.